Listed below are T cell receptor beta chains from one sample, sequenced in a study of response to subunit inactivated influenza vaccine. TCRdb analysed the RT-PCR reads with MiXCR anew, one entry per CDR3 protein. Of over 450,000 distinct CDR3 sequences listed, 10% to 15% are singletons. Sequencing used PBMCs from blood, obtained roughly 45 days after vaccination. These receptors all come from a man in his fifties or sixties who received an inactivated influenza vaccine. The conserved cysteine and the conserved F or W are not part of the CDR3 here.

TRBV9	TRBJ2-3	ASSVEGGGLIDTQY
TRBV5-1	TRBJ2-1	ASSLGPSSGSSYNEQF
TRBV12-3/TRBV12-4	TRBJ2-3	ASSLAGEADTQY
TRBV5-1	TRBJ2-1	ASRVGAGANNEQF
TRBV12-3/TRBV12-4	TRBJ1-1	ASSLGRKGPEAF
TRBV4-2	TRBJ2-7	ASSPEGKPADEQY
TRBV7-8	TRBJ1-6	ASSEQANNSPLH
TRBV6-5	TRBJ2-7	ASSLGGEAYEQY
TRBV10-3	TRBJ1-1	AISGQRNTEAF
TRBV12-3/TRBV12-4	TRBJ2-7	ASSWGRQAYEQY
TRBV11-3	TRBJ2-1	ASSSATSGFHNEQF
TRBV18	TRBJ2-3	ASSPGLSTDTQY
TRBV6-5	TRBJ1-4	ASSYSRQSQKLF
TRBV12-3/TRBV12-4	TRBJ2-2	ASRPGGTGRFSTGELF
TRBV18	TRBJ2-2	ASSLQGRANTGELF
TRBV6-2/TRBV6-3	TRBJ2-3	ASRSSGGADTQY